The 21 T cell receptor beta chains below were found in one sample sequenced in a study of shared clonotypes between healthy human individuals. Produced via immunoSEQ multiplex PCR; TCRdb's table is partial and in-frame only. Of about 490,000 clones detected, 79% appear once; the ten largest clones hold less than 15%. Sequenced input: PBMCs. All receptors come from a woman aged 40 to 50 in good health. Some clones in this sample may be carry-over from other donors' samples.

The chain combines TRBV29-1 with TRBJ2-3; 7 bases line up with TRBD1. With V trimmed by 5 bases and J by 0 bases, 5 bases remained unmatched. The CDR3 consists of 14 residues. Germline V lookup: CDR1 SQVTM, CDR2 ANQGSEA. The CDR3 nucleotides read TGCAGCGTTCATGGACAGGTCAGCACAGATACGCAGTATTTT. It translates to CSVHGQVSTDTQYF.

This chain uses TRBV28 with TRBJ2-2, with D possibly called TRBD1 or TRBD2 (5 bases each). The CDR3 contains 15 residues. V was trimmed by 5 bases and J by 8 bases, leaving 18 bases between them. Germline CDR1 MDHEN, CDR2 SYDVKM. The CDR3 nucleotides are TGTGCCAGCAGTCACCCGGGGCCCGTCGTTGGGGAGCTGTTTTTT. Translation: CASSHPGPVVGELFF. Supplemented by reference TRBV28 and TRBJ2-2, the full variable domain reads DVKVTQSSRYLVKRTGEKVFLECVQDMDHENMFWYRQDPGLGLRLIYFSYDVKMKEKGDIPEGYSVSREKKERFSLILESASTNQTSMYLCASSHPGPVVGELFFGEGSRLTVL.

This clone was seen a handful of times. The V and J genes are TRBV30 and TRBJ2-5, with 7 bases matching TRBD1. Gene TRBJ2-7 matches the end of the DNA better, so the J call may be wrong. From germline, CDR1 is GTSNPN and CDR2 SVGIG (reference sequence). This CDR3 has 14 amino acids. CDR3 DNA: TGTGCCTGGAGTGTGGAGACAGGGCATTACGAGCAGTACTTC. This codes for CAWSVETGHYEQYF.

This chain links TRBV18 with TRBJ2-5, with 7 nucleotides matching TRBD2. The CDR3 totals 14 residues. Germline CDR1 and CDR2: KGHSH and LQKENI. Trimming at V came to 2 bases and at J to 3 bases, leaving 3 bases not matched to a gene. In DNA form, the CDR3 reads TGTGCCAGCTCACCAAGGACTAGTGAAGAGACCCAGTACTTC. Translating gives CASSPRTSEETQYF.

For this clone: One end of the junction varies from germline; a read error may be responsible. V and J are TRBV7-7 and TRBJ2-7, with 11 bases that match TRBD2. Germline assignment: CDR1 SSHAT and CDR2 FNYEAQ (reference sequence). The CDR3 sequence is 19 residues long. The CDR3 region has the DNA TGTGCTAGCAGCCCGGGGACTAGCGGAACGCTCTGCTCCTCCTACGAGCAGTACTTC. Residues: CASSPGTSGTLCSSYEQYF.

This chain links TRBV4-1 with TRBJ1-2, with D perhaps matching TRBD1 (5 bases). Looked up from germline, CDR1 is MGHRA and CDR2 is YSYEKL. The CDR3 runs to 15 residues. The V end lost 1 base, the J end lost 2 bases, and 11 bases lay between the germline ends. Here the CDR3 reads CASSQVEGTNYGYTF. In DNA form, the CDR3 reads TGCGCCAGCAGCCAAGTTGAGGGGACGAACTATGGCTACACCTTC.

V and J are TRBV18 and TRBJ2-3; 10 nucleotides line up with TRBD1. CDR3 size: 16 residues. Germline V gene lookup returns CDR1 KGHSH and CDR2 LQKENI. The junction had 8 bases not matched to a gene; V was cut back by 6 bases and J by 2 bases. The CDR3 DNA reads TGTGCCAGCTCGCCGACAGGGGGCACGACCACAGATACGCAGTATTTT. Translation gives CASSPTGGTTTDTQYF.

The chain links TRBV5-4 to TRBJ2-5; 10 bases are a match to TRBD1. CDR1 and CDR2 from the germline V gene are SGHNT and YYREEE (reference sequence). Germline trimming cut 2 bases from V and 4 bases from J; bases unmatched to any gene: 2. This CDR3 has 14 residues. CDR3 sequence: CASSFDRGRETQYF. CDR3 sequence (DNA): TGTGCCAGCAGCTTCGACAGGGGGCGAGAGACCCAGTACTTC. The full variable domain, with the rest looked up from reference TRBV5-4 and TRBJ2-5, is ETGVTQSPTHLIKTRGQQVTLRCSSQSGHNTVSWYQQALGQGPQFIFQYYREEENGRGNFPPRFSGLQFPNYSSELNVNALELDDSALYLCASSFDRGRETQYFGPGTRLLVL.

This clone occurred many times. The chain joins TRBV4-1 to TRBJ1-3; D perhaps matches TRBD1 (5 bases). This CDR3 comprises 15 residues. Germline V gives CDR1 MGHRA, CDR2 YSYEKL. Between the trimmed V and J ends, which lost 0 bases and 4 bases, there was a span of 10 bases. DNA of the CDR3: TGCGCCAGCAGCCAAGATCGGGACGCGGGAAACACCATATATTTT. Residues: CASSQDRDAGNTIYF.

The chain joins TRBV19 to TRBJ2-3; 13 bases align to TRBD2. Germline V gives CDR1 LNHDA, CDR2 SQIVND (reference sequence). V lost 5 bases and J lost 4; bases outside the gene matches: 6. The CDR3 is made up of 16 amino acids. The CDR3 protein is CASSPRTSGSADTQYF. CDR3 in DNA: TGTGCCAGTAGTCCCCGGACTAGCGGGAGCGCAGATACGCAGTATTTT.

On this clone: An end of the junction does not agree with germline; a read error may underlie this. The V call is TRBV28, the J call TRBJ2-7, with a weak D call TRBD2 (5 bases). The CDR3 has 15 residues. Germline values: CDR1 MDHEN, CDR2 SYDVKM. CDR3 loop: CTSSPRRRPGYEQYF. DNA for the CDR3: TGTACCAGCAGCCCACGGAGGCGCCCGGGTTACGAGCAGTACTTC.

The chain couples TRBV5-1 to TRBJ1-4; 9 bases agree with TRBD1. The trim removed 6 bases at V and 3 bases at J, leaving 6 bases unmatched. Per the germline V gene, CDR1 is SGHRS and CDR2 is YFSETQ. The CDR3 totals 15 residues. This CDR3 reads CASTEQGAPNEKLFF. The CDR3 DNA sequence: TGCGCCAGCACCGAACAGGGGGCCCCTAATGAAAAACTGTTTTTT.

The chain carries TRBV5-1 and TRBJ1-4; 7 bases match TRBD1. The germline V gene encodes CDR1 SGHRS and CDR2 YFSETQ. The V and J ends lost 4 bases and 7 bases, in that order; junction bases with no gene match: 10. This CDR3 comprises 15 residues. Here the CDR3 DNA reads TGCGCCAGCAGCATTAGACAGGGAAGGATTGAAAAACTGTTTTTT. This gives the protein CASSIRQGRIEKLFF.

The V call is TRBV5-8, the J call TRBJ2-7; 11 bases map to TRBD1. J lost 3 bases, V lost 5 bases, and 4 bases had no gene match. Per the germline V gene, CDR1 is SGHTS and CDR2 is YDEGEE. The CDR3 extends over 14 amino acids. The CDR3 region is CASRSGTGGYEQYF. CDR3 DNA sequence: TGTGCCAGCAGAAGCGGGACAGGGGGCTACGAGCAGTACTTC.

This clone was seen only once. V usage is TRBV2 and J usage is TRBJ2-7, with TRBD2 matching 13 bases. J lost 0 bases, V lost 6 bases, and 5 bases had no gene match. CDR1 and CDR2 (germline): SNHLY, FYNNEI. The CDR3 loop spans 16 amino acids. The CDR3 loop is CASRGGLAGLSYEQYF. The CDR3 coding sequence is TGTGCCAGCAGGGGGGGACTAGCGGGACTCTCCTACGAGCAGTACTTC.

The table lists this clone with many counts. Other DNA sequences in this sample translate to the same CDR3. The chain carries TRBV5-8 and TRBJ2-1, with TRBD2 matching 13 bases. The junction had 4 bases not matched to a gene; V was cut back by 4 bases and J by 6 bases. Germline CDR1 is SGHTS and CDR2 is YDEGEE. The CDR3 is 15 residues long. CDR3 protein: CASSLGLAGVNEQFF. The CDR3 DNA reads TGTGCCAGCAGCCTCGGACTAGCGGGGGTCAATGAGCAGTTCTTC.

Worth noting for this clone: A read error may be the cause here, since a much bigger clone is one base away. V gene TRBV28 combines with J gene TRBJ2-5, with D possibly called TRBD1 or TRBD2 (5 bases each). The CDR3 has 14 residues. CDR1 is MDHEN, CDR2 SYDVKM, per germline. Between the trimmed V and J ends, which lost 6 bases and 9 bases, there was a span of 20 bases. CDR3 sequence reads: CASSGHGAYEAQYF. As DNA, the CDR3 is TGTGCCAGCAGCGGCCACGGGGCATACGAGGCCCAGTACTTC.

The chain is built from TRBV2 and TRBJ1-5; no clear D. The CDR3 extends over 14 amino acids. The V end lost 1 base, the J end lost 6 bases, and 10 bases lay between the germline ends. Germline lookup yields CDR1 SNHLY and CDR2 FYNNEI. The CDR3 nucleotides are TGTGCCAGCAGTGAAGGGTGGAGAAGTCAGCCCCAGCATTTT. Translating gives CASSEGWRSQPQHF.

This clone was observed a few times. The chain links TRBV5-1 to TRBJ2-2; the D call may be TRBD1 or TRBD2 (5 bases each). The V gene lost 4 bases and the J gene lost 4 bases, with 14 bases spanning the gap. From germline, CDR1 is SGHRS and CDR2 YFSETQ. The CDR3 consists of 15 residues. The CDR3: CASSLRGEGTGELFF. CDR3 DNA sequence: TGCGCCAGCAGCCTCCGGGGCGAGGGCACCGGGGAGCTGTTTTTT.

The chain uses TRBV6-5 and TRBJ2-7; 10 bases fit TRBD1. The germline gives CDR1 MNHEY, CDR2 SVGAGI. This CDR3 contains 15 residues. The J segment lost 2 bases and the V segment lost 6 bases, leaving 7 bases of the junction unmatched. CDR3 region: CASSRGTGEAYEQYF. In nucleotides, the CDR3 is TGTGCCAGCAGCCGAGGGACAGGGGAAGCCTACGAGCAGTACTTC.

The chain has TRBV28 and TRBJ2-7; TRBD1 agrees at 7 bases. The V gene's germline CDR1 is MDHEN and CDR2 SYDVKM. The CDR3 has 12 residues. V lost 5 bases and J lost 2; bases outside the gene matches: 0. Here the CDR3 DNA reads TGTGCCAGCAGTCAGGGGGCCTACGAGCAGTACTTC. Translating gives CASSQGAYEQYF.